This TCR beta chain was observed in a study of patients and donors after allogeneic stem cell transplantation. Via MiXCR, TCRdb re-called the RT-PCR reads, giving one row per CDR3 protein. The top ten hold around a tenth of the sample, which has about 200,000 distinct CDR3 sequences, about 38% seen once. Sequencing input: blood, either unsorted or a sorted T cell fraction (not recorded which). This TCR came from a human donor who was either an allogeneic HSCT recipient or a stem cell or donor lymphocyte infusion donor (not recorded which). It is not recorded whose cells these are; they may come from a transplant donor.

The CDR3 DNA reads as TGTGCCAGCAGCTCCCTCGGGACAGGGCAAGAGACCCAGTACTTC. Protein product: CASSSLGTGQETQYF. The chain uses TRBV5-8 and TRBJ2-5; 9 nucleotides align to TRBD1. CDR1 and CDR2 from the germline V gene are SGHTS and YDEGEE. The trim removed 3 bases at V and 2 bases at J, leaving 5 bases unmatched. The CDR3 consists of 15 residues.